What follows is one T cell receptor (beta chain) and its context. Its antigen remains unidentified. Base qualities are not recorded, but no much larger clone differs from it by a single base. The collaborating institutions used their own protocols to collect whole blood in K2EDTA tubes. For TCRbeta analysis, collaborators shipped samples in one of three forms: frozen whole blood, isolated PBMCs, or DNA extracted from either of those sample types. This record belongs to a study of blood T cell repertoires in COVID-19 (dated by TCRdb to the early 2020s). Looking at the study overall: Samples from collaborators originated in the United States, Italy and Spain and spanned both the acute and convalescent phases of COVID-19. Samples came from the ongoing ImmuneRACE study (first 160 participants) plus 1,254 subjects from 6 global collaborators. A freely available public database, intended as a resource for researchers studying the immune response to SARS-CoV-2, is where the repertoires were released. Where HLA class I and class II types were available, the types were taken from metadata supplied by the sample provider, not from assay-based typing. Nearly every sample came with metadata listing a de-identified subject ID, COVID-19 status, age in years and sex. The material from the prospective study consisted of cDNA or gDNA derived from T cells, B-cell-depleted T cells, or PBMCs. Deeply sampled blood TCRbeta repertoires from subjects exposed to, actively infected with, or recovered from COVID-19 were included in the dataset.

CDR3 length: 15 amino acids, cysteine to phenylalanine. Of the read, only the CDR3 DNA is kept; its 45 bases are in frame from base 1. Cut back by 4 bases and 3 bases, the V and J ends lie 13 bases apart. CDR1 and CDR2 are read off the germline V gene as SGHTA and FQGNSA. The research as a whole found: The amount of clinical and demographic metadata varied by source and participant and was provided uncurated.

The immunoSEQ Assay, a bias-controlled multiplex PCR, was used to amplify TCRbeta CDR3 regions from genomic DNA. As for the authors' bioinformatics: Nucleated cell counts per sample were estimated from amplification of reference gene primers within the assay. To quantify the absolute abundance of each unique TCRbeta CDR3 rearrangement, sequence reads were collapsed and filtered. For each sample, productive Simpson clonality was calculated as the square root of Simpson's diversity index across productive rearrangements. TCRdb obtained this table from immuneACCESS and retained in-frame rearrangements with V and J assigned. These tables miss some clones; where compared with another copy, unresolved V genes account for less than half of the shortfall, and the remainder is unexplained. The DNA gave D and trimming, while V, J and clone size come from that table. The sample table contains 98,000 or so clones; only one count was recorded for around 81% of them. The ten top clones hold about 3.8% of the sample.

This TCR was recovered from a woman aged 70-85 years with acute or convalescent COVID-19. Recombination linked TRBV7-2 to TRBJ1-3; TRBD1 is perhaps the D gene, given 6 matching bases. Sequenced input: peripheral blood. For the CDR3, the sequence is CASSSEQGSGNTIYF. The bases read TGTGCCAGCAGCTCCGAACAGGGTAGTGGAAACACCATATATTTT.